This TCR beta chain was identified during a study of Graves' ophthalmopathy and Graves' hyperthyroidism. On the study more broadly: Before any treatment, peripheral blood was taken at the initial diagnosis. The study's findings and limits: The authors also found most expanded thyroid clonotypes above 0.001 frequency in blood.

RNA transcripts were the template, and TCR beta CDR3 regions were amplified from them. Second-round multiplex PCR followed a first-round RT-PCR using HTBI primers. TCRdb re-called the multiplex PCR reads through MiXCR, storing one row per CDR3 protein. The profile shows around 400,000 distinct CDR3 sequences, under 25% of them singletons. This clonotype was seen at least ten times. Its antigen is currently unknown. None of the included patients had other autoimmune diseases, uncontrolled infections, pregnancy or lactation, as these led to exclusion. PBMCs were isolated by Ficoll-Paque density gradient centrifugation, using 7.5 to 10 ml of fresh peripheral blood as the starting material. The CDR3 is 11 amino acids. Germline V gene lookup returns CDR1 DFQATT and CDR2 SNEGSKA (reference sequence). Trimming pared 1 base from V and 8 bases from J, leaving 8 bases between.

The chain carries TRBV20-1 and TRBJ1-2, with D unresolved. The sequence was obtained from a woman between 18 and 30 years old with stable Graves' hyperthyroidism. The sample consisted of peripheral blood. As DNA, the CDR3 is TGCAGTGCTAGAGCCCCACCCGGCTACACCTTC. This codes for CSARAPPGYTF.